This T cell receptor beta chain appears in the sequencing data of a study of monozygotic twins with inflammatory bowel disease. General study results and limits: Repertoire similarity matched across concordant and discordant twins, perhaps owing to limited power.

In eight separate reactions per sample, cDNA was generated. TCRdb reprocessed the 5' RACE reads, keeping one entry per CDR3 protein, no DNA. Its listing shows 350,000 to 550,000 distinct CDR3 sequences. There are 19 residues in the CDR3. Germline-derived CDR1 and CDR2 are SGHVS and FNYEAQ. To note about this clonotype: The target antigen is unknown.

The J gene is TRBJ2-2, the V gene TRBV7-6; there is no DNA to check the TCRdb D call of TRBD2. This receptor was obtained from a human donor with ulcerative colitis or Crohn's disease, or a healthy co-twin of an affected twin (not recorded which). Sequenced: blood. The CDR3 loop is CASSPSGPIGPGGTGELFF.